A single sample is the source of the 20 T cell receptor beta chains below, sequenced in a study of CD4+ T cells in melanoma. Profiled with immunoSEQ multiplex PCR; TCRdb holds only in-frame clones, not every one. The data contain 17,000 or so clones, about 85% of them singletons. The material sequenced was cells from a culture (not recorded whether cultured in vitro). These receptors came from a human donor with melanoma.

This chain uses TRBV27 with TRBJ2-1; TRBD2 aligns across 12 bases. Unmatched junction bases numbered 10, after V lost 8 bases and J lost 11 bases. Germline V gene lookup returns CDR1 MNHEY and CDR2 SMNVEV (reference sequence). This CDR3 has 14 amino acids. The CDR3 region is CASGSSGGASKQFF. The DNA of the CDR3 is TGTGCCAGCGGATCTAGCGGGGGGGCCTCTAAGCAGTTCTTC.

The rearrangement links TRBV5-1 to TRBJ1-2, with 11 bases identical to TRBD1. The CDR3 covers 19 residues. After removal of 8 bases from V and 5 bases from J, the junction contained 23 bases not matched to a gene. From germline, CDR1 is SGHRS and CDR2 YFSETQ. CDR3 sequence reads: CASKTGFGTGGVGAYGYTF. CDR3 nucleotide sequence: TGCGCCAGTAAAACAGGATTTGGGACAGGGGGTGTAGGTGCTTATGGCTACACCTTC.

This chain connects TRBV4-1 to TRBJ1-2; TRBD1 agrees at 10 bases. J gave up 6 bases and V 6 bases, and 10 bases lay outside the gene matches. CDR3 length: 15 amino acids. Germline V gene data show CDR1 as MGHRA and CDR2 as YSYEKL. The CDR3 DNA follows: TGCGCCAGCAGAATCCCGGGACAGGGGAAGAATGGCTACACCTTC. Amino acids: CASRIPGQGKNGYTF.

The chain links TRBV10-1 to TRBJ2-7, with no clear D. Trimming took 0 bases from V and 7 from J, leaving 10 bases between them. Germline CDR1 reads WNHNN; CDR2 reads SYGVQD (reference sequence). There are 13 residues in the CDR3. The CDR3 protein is CASSESAAREQYF. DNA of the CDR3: TGCGCCAGCAGTGAGTCTGCCGCCCGAGAGCAGTACTTC.

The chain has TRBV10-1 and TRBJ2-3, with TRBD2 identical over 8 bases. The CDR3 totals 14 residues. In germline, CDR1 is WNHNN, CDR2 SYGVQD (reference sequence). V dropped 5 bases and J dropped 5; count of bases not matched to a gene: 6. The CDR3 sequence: CASSRGLAKDTQYF. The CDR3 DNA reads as TGCGCCAGCAGTCGTGGACTAGCTAAAGATACGCAGTATTTT.

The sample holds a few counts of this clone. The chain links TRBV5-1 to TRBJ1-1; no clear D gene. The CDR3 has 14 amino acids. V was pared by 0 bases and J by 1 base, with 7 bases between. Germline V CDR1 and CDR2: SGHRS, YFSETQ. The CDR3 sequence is CASSLGHGNTEAFF. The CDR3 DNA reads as TGCGCCAGCAGCTTGGGACACGGGAACACTGAAGCTTTCTTT.

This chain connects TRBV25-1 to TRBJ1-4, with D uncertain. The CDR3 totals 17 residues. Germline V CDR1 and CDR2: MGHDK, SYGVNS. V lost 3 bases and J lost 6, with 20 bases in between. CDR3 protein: CASSESAGMAFYEKLFF. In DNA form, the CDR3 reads TGTGCCAGCAGTGAGAGCGCAGGCATGGCATTTTATGAAAAACTGTTTTTT.

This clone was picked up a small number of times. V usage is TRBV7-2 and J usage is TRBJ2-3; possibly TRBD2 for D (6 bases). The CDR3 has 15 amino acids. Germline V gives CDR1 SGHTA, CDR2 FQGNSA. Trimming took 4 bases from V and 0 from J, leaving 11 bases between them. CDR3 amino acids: CASSSTSTSTDTQYF. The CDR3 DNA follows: TGTGCCAGCAGCTCCACTAGCACTAGCACAGATACGCAGTATTTT.

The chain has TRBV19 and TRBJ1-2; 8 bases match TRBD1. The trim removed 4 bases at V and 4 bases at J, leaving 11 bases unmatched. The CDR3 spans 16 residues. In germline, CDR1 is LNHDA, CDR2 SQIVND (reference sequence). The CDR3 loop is CASSKGQAGYSYGYTF. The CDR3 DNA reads TGTGCCAGTAGTAAGGGACAGGCTGGGTATAGCTATGGCTACACCTTC. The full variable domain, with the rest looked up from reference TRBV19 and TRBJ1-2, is DGGITQSPKYLFRKEGQNVTLSCEQNLNHDAMYWYRQDPGQGLRLIYYSQIVNDFQKGDIAEGYSVSREKKESFPLTVTSAQKNPTAFYLCASSKGQAGYSYGYTFGSGTRLTVV.

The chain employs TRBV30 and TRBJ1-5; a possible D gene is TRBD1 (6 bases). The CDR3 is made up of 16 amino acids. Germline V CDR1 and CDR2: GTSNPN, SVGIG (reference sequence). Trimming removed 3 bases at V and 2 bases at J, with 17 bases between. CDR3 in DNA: TGTGCCTGGAGGGCCCCGAGTCGGGGGCGCAATCAGCCCCAGCATTTT. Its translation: CAWRAPSRGRNQPQHF.

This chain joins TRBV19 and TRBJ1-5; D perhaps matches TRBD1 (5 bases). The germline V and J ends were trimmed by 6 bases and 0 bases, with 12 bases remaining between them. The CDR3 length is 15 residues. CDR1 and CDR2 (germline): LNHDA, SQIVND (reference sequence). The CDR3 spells CASRGTGYSNQPQHF. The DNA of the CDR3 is TGTGCCAGTAGGGGAACAGGTTATAGCAATCAGCCCCAGCATTTT.

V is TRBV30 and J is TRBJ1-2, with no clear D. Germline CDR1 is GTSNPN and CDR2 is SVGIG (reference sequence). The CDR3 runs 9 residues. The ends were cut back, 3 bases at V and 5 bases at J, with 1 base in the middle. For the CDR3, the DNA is TGTGCCTGGAGATATGGCTACACCTTC. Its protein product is CAWRYGYTF.

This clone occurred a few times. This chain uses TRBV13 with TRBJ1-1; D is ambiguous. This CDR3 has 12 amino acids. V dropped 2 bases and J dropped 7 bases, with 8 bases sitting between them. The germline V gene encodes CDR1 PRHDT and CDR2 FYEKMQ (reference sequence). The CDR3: CASSLTPGEAFF. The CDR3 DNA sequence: TGTGCCAGCAGCTTAACCCCAGGTGAAGCTTTCTTT.

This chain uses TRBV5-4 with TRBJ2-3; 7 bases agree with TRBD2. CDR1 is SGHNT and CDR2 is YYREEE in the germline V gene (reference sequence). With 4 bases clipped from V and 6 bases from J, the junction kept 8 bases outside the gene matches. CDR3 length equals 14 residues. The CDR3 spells CASSREAPSDTQYF. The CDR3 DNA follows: TGTGCCAGCAGCCGGGAGGCTCCATCGGATACGCAGTATTTT.

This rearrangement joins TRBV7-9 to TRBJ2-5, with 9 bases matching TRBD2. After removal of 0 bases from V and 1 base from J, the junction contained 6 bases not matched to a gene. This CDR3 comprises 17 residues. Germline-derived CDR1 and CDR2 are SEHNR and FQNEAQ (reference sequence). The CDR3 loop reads CASSLASLAGFQETQYF. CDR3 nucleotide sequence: TGTGCCAGCAGCTTAGCAAGCCTAGCGGGGTTCCAAGAGACCCAGTACTTC. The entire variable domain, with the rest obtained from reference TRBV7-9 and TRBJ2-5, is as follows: DTGVSQNPRHKITKRGQNVTFRCDPISEHNRLYWYRQTLGQGPEFLTYFQNEAQLEKSRLLSDRFSAERPKGSFSTLEIQRTEQGDSAMYLCASSLASLAGFQETQYFGPGTRLLVL.

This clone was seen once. CDR3 sequence: CASSPPSGGRYNEQFF. In DNA form, the CDR3 reads TGTGCCAGCTCACCTCCTTCTGGCGGGAGGTACAATGAGCAGTTCTTC. The chain is built from TRBV18 and TRBJ2-1; 8 positions match TRBD2. The CDR3 loop spans 16 amino acids. V was clipped by 3 bases and J by 4 bases; unmatched bases: 8. CDR1 and CDR2 (germline): KGHSH, LQKENI. Variable domain in full (rest from reference TRBV18 and TRBJ2-1): NAGVMQNPRHLVRRRGQEARLRCSPMKGHSHVYWYRQLPEEGLKFMVYLQKENIIDESGMPKERFSAEFPKEGPSILRIQQVVRGDSAAYFCASSPPSGGRYNEQFFGPGTRLTVL.

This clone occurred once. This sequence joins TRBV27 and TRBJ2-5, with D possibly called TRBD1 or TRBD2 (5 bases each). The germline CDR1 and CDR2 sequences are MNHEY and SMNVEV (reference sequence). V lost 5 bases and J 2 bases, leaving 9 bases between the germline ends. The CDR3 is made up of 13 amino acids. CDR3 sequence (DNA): TGTGCCAGCAGTGGGACCTCACAAGAGACCCAGTACTTC. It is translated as CASSGTSQETQYF.

CDR3 nucleotide sequence: TGTGCCAGCAGTTTATTCGCCAGAGACAATCAGCCCCAGCATTTT. Translation: CASSLFARDNQPQHF. The chain recombines TRBV27 with TRBJ1-5; D is uncertain. The CDR3 runs to 15 residues. The V and J ends lost 1 base and 3 bases respectively, with 10 bases between them. Per germline, CDR1 MNHEY and CDR2 SMNVEV (reference sequence).

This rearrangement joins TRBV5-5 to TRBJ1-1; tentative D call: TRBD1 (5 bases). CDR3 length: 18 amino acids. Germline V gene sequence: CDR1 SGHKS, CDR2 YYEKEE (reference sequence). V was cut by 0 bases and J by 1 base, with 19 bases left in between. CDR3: CASSLGQGHVGKNTEAFF. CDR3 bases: TGTGCCAGCAGCTTGGGGCAGGGTCATGTAGGAAAGAACACTGAAGCTTTCTTT.

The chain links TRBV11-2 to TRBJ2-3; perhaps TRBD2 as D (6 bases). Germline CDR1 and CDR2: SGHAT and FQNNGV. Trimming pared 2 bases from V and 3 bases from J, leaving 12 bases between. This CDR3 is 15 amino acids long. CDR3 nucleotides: TGTGCCAGCAGCTTAAGGCCAGGGAGGACAGATACGCAGTATTTT. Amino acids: CASSLRPGRTDTQYF.